What follows describes a single T cell receptor beta chain. Its antigen is still unknown. This entry comes from a study of T cells in narcolepsy. The study, taken as a whole, reports: Blood of same and different patients, but not healthy controls, reportedly held recurring autoreactive clonotypes. Same-patient CSF and blood CD4+ T cell clonotypes included HCRT-specific and TRIB2-specific autoreactive ones.

Between the trimmed V and J ends, which lost 4 bases and 6 bases, there was a span of 6 bases. The germline gives CDR1 SEHNR, CDR2 FQNEAQ (reference sequence). The CDR3 extends over 11 amino acids. Using immunoSEQ multiplex PCR, the repertoire was profiled, and TCRdb retains in-frame clones only, with some absent. The sample has roughly 34,000 clones; about 80% are singletons. The TCR was taken from a human donor with narcolepsy. Specimen: CD45RA- memory CD4+ T cells from PBMCs. The V call is TRBV7-9, the J call TRBJ1-1; D gene unclear. The CDR3 region is CASSSGAEAFF. DNA for the CDR3: TGTGCCAGCAGCTCCGGCGCTGAAGCTTTCTTT.